This note documents a single T cell receptor beta chain sequence. The data derive from a study of identical twins. TCRdb re-called the 5' RACE reads through MiXCR, storing one row per CDR3 protein. The sample gives around 340,000 distinct CDR3 sequences, 10% to 15% of which show up once; about 7% is in the top ten. CDR1 MNHEY and CDR2 SVGAGI come from the germline V gene. The CDR3 is 17 residues long. V was clipped by 2 bases and J by 1 base; unmatched bases: 4. The data also belong to a second study, concerning yellow fever vaccine responses in identical twins.

The sequenced material came from CD8+ T cells sorted from blood. The receptor comes from a woman aged 18-29 years in good health. The chain couples TRBV6-5 to TRBJ2-2; 10 bases line up with TRBD2. The CDR3 DNA reads as TGTGCCAGCAGTTACCCCTCTAGCGGGAGGAACACCGGGGAGCTGTTTTTT. Translating gives CASSYPSSGRNTGELFF.